The rows below give T cell receptor beta chains drawn from one sample of a study of blood T cell repertoires in COVID-19. The method was immunoSEQ multiplex PCR; TCRdb's version includes in-frame clones alone and lacks a portion of them. The sample carries approximately 330,000 clones, roughly 86% recorded once. Sequencing input: PBMCs or T cells enriched from blood (not recorded which). Receptor source: a woman under 40 who had recovered from COVID-19. CDR3s include the opening cysteine and the closing phenylalanine or tryptophan. A D gene is named only where the DNA matches it firmly. Size is omitted from some rows. Given values are once, few, many or a class for expanded clones.

abundance: -; v_gene: TRBV5-1; j_gene: TRBJ1-1; d_gene: TRBD1; CDR3aa: CASSTRVGGTGLYGSTEAFF; CDR3nt: TGCGCCAGCAGCACCCGAGTTGGAGGGACAGGGCTTTATGGGAGCACTGAAGCTTTCTTT
abundance: -; v_gene: TRBV6-4; j_gene: TRBJ2-2; d_gene: TRBD2; CDR3aa: CASSAGTSFPGELFF; CDR3nt: TGTGCCAGCAGTGCAGGGACTAGCTTTCCCGGGGAGCTGTTTTTT
abundance: -; v_gene: TRBV7-2; j_gene: TRBJ1-2; d_gene: TRBD1; CDR3aa: CASSSQDRGPYGYTF; CDR3nt: TGTGCCAGCAGCTCACAAGACAGGGGGCCCTATGGCTACACCTTC
abundance: once; v_gene: TRBV7-8; j_gene: TRBJ2-1; d_gene: TRBD2; CDR3aa: CASSLEGRVAGGFEQFF; CDR3nt: TGTGCCAGCAGCTTAGAAGGGAGGGTAGCGGGAGGATTTGAGCAGTTCTTC
abundance: -; v_gene: TRBV7-9; j_gene: TRBJ1-1; d_gene: -; CDR3aa: CASSLKGEMNTEAFF; CDR3nt: TGTGCCAGCAGCTTAAAGGGGGAAATGAACACTGAAGCTTTCTTT
abundance: -; v_gene: TRBV14; j_gene: TRBJ1-4; d_gene: -; CDR3aa: CASSQEWGGTNEKLFF; CDR3nt: TGTGCCAGCAGCCAAGAATGGGGAGGCACTAATGAAAAACTGTTTTTT
abundance: once; v_gene: TRBV15; j_gene: TRBJ2-5; d_gene: -; CDR3aa: CATSRDPVETQYF; CDR3nt: TGTGCCACCAGCAGAGATCCCGTGGAGACCCAGTACTTC
abundance: few; v_gene: TRBV27; j_gene: TRBJ1-3; d_gene: TRBD1; CDR3aa: CASSFTGGEGNTIYF; CDR3nt: TGTGCCAGCAGCTTTACAGGGGGAGAGGGAAACACCATATATTTT
abundance: few; v_gene: TRBV30; j_gene: TRBJ1-6; d_gene: TRBD1; CDR3aa: CAWSNFQGASSPLHF; CDR3nt: TGTGCCTGGAGCAACTTCCAGGGGGCAAGTTCACCCCTCCACTTT
abundance: -; v_gene: TRBV6-5; j_gene: TRBJ2-7; d_gene: TRBD1; CDR3aa: CASRHRDSYEQYF; CDR3nt: TGTGCCAGCAGACACCGGGACAGCTACGAGCAGTACTTC
abundance: -; v_gene: TRBV7-2; j_gene: TRBJ2-7; d_gene: -; CDR3aa: CASRTTGSSYEQYF; CDR3nt: TGTGCCAGCAGAACTACAGGGAGCTCCTACGAGCAGTACTTC
abundance: few; v_gene: TRBV10-1; j_gene: TRBJ2-7; d_gene: -; CDR3aa: CASLRTPYEQYF; CDR3nt: TGCGCCAGCTTGAGGACACCCTACGAGCAGTACTTC
abundance: few; v_gene: TRBV18; j_gene: TRBJ1-6; d_gene: TRBD1; CDR3aa: CASSPSTGDNSPLHF; CDR3nt: TGTGCCAGCTCACCTTCGACAGGGGATAATTCACCCCTCCACTTT
abundance: -; v_gene: TRBV5-4; j_gene: TRBJ1-2; d_gene: -; CDR3aa: CASSQAYRVGYGYTF; CDR3nt: TGTGCCAGCAGCCAGGCCTACAGGGTCGGCTATGGCTACACCTTC
abundance: -; v_gene: TRBV5-4; j_gene: TRBJ1-1; d_gene: -; CDR3aa: CASSFRGGTGTEAFF; CDR3nt: TGTGCCAGCAGCTTTAGGGGGGGGACGGGCACTGAAGCTTTCTTT
abundance: -; v_gene: TRBV12-5; j_gene: TRBJ1-2; d_gene: -; CDR3aa: CASGLPYAGGDKGYTF; CDR3nt: TGTGCTAGTGGTTTGCCCTACGCGGGGGGCGATAAGGGCTACACCTTC
abundance: -; v_gene: TRBV2; j_gene: TRBJ1-2; d_gene: TRBD1; CDR3aa: CASSARQGSYGYTF; CDR3nt: TGTGCCAGCAGTGCTCGACAGGGGAGCTATGGCTACACCTTC
abundance: -; v_gene: TRBV9; j_gene: TRBJ2-1; d_gene: TRBD1; CDR3aa: CASSPGFGTGGRYEQFF; CDR3nt: TGTGCCAGCAGCCCAGGTTTCGGGACAGGGGGCAGGTATGAGCAGTTCTTC
abundance: -; v_gene: TRBV27; j_gene: TRBJ2-2; d_gene: -; CDR3aa: CASRGWGVTGELFF; CDR3nt: TGTGCCAGCCGGGGCTGGGGGGTCACCGGGGAGCTGTTTTTT
abundance: -; v_gene: TRBV30; j_gene: TRBJ1-1; d_gene: -; CDR3aa: CAWIPRQSLNTEAFF; CDR3nt: TGTGCCTGGATACCAAGACAGAGCCTGAACACTGAAGCTTTCTTT
abundance: -; v_gene: TRBV10-3; j_gene: TRBJ2-7; d_gene: TRBD2; CDR3aa: CAISGGGEAYEQYF; CDR3nt: TGTGCCATCAGTGGTGGGGGGGAGGCCTACGAGCAGTACTTC
abundance: once; v_gene: TRBV7-8; j_gene: TRBJ2-5; d_gene: TRBD2; CDR3aa: CASSLAGTSGQETQYF; CDR3nt: TGTGCCAGCAGCTTGGCCGGGACTAGCGGACAAGAGACCCAGTACTTC
abundance: -; v_gene: TRBV5-1; j_gene: TRBJ2-3; d_gene: -; CDR3aa: CASSLLEGTDTQYF; CDR3nt: TGCGCCAGCAGCCTTCTAGAAGGCACAGATACGCAGTATTTT
abundance: -; v_gene: TRBV19; j_gene: TRBJ1-4; d_gene: -; CDR3aa: CASSDGGGNEKLFF; CDR3nt: TGTGCCAGTAGCGACGGCGGGGGTAATGAAAAACTGTTTTTT
abundance: -; v_gene: TRBV18; j_gene: TRBJ1-5; d_gene: -; CDR3aa: CASSPTGSDNQPQHF; CDR3nt: TGTGCCAGCTCCCCAACAGGGTCTGACAATCAGCCCCAGCATTTT
abundance: -; v_gene: TRBV4-2; j_gene: TRBJ2-7; d_gene: TRBD2; CDR3aa: CASSQDRSGYISYEQYF; CDR3nt: TGTGCCAGCAGCCAAGATCGTAGCGGGTATATCTCCTACGAGCAGTACTTC
abundance: -; v_gene: TRBV28; j_gene: TRBJ1-1; d_gene: -; CDR3aa: CASGLGGPTEAFF; CDR3nt: TGTGCCAGCGGACTTGGCGGGCCAACTGAAGCTTTCTTT
abundance: -; v_gene: TRBV10-3; j_gene: TRBJ2-3; d_gene: TRBD2; CDR3aa: CATSGRTDTQYF; CDR3nt: TGTGCCACTAGCGGGAGAACAGATACGCAGTATTTT
abundance: -; v_gene: TRBV27; j_gene: TRBJ1-5; d_gene: TRBD1; CDR3aa: CASSSDRGGQPQHF; CDR3nt: TGTGCCAGCAGCTCCGACAGGGGCGGTCAGCCCCAGCATTTT
abundance: -; v_gene: TRBV7-6; j_gene: TRBJ1-1; d_gene: TRBD1; CDR3aa: CASSLRTGGNTEAFF; CDR3nt: TGTGCCAGCAGCTTAAGGACAGGGGGGAACACTGAAGCTTTCTTT
abundance: -; v_gene: TRBV4-2; j_gene: TRBJ2-1; d_gene: -; CDR3aa: CASSLFNNEQFF; CDR3nt: TGTGCCAGCAGCCTATTTAACAATGAGCAGTTCTTC
abundance: -; v_gene: TRBV10-3; j_gene: TRBJ2-6; d_gene: TRBD1; CDR3aa: CAISAGTGTLGGTNVLTF; CDR3nt: TGTGCCATCAGTGCCGGGACAGGGACTTTGGGGGGGACCAACGTCCTGACTTTC
abundance: -; v_gene: TRBV6-5; j_gene: TRBJ2-7; d_gene: TRBD1; CDR3aa: CASSYDRGHEQYF; CDR3nt: TGTGCCAGCAGTTACGACAGGGGGCACGAGCAGTACTTC
abundance: -; v_gene: TRBV9; j_gene: TRBJ2-5; d_gene: -; CDR3aa: CASSVVGGIQQETQYF; CDR3nt: TGTGCCAGCAGCGTAGTAGGAGGGATACAACAAGAGACCCAGTACTTC
abundance: -; v_gene: TRBV2; j_gene: TRBJ2-4; d_gene: TRBD1; CDR3aa: CASSTGAGGIQYF; CDR3nt: TGTGCCAGTTCGACAGGGGCTGGGGGCATTCAGTACTTC
abundance: -; v_gene: TRBV15; j_gene: TRBJ2-2; d_gene: -; CDR3aa: CATSDRRTATTKLFF; CDR3nt: TGTGCCACCAGCGATCGACGTACAGCCACCACGAAGCTGTTTTTT
abundance: -; v_gene: TRBV18; j_gene: TRBJ2-6; d_gene: -; CDR3aa: CASSPLKTGANVLTF; CDR3nt: TGTGCCAGCTCACCTCTAAAGACTGGGGCCAACGTCCTGACTTTC
abundance: -; v_gene: TRBV9; j_gene: TRBJ1-2; d_gene: TRBD1; CDR3aa: CASSVDRGRYGYTF; CDR3nt: TGTGCCAGCAGCGTAGACAGGGGGCGATATGGCTACACCTTC
abundance: -; v_gene: TRBV5-1; j_gene: TRBJ2-3; d_gene: TRBD2; CDR3aa: CASSRATSGSPDTQYF; CDR3nt: TGCGCCAGCAGCCGGGCGACTAGCGGGAGCCCAGATACGCAGTATTTT
abundance: -; v_gene: TRBV15; j_gene: TRBJ2-7; d_gene: TRBD2; CDR3aa: CATSILAGGPYEQYF; CDR3nt: TGTGCCACCAGCATACTAGCGGGAGGACCGTACGAGCAGTACTTC
abundance: -; v_gene: TRBV5-1; j_gene: TRBJ2-7; d_gene: TRBD1; CDR3aa: CASSFYRAGGSYEQYF; CDR3nt: TGCGCCAGCAGCTTCTACCGGGCAGGGGGCTCGTACGAGCAGTACTTC
abundance: once; v_gene: TRBV7-6; j_gene: TRBJ1-1; d_gene: -; CDR3aa: CASSLQRNTEAFF; CDR3nt: TGTGCCAGCAGCTTACAGCGGAACACTGAAGCTTTCTTT